Listed here is a single T cell receptor beta chain. The germline CDR1 and CDR2 sequences are SGHRS and YFSETQ. V gave up 0 bases and J gave up 4 bases, with 8 bases separating them. This CDR3 comprises 14 residues. Chronic pancreatitis tissue was collected during total pancreatectomy with islet autotransplantation. The sample belongs to a study of immune characteristics of hereditary and idiopathic chronic pancreatitis. Some clones are missing from TCRdb's copy, which holds only in-frame ones; the method was immunoSEQ multiplex PCR. Of about 14,000 clones detected, roughly 70% appear once; the ten largest clones hold 13% to 15%.

What was sequenced was pancreas tissue with hereditary chronic pancreatitis. The chain couples TRBV5-1 to TRBJ2-1; D is perhaps TRBD2 (6 bases). The origin of this receptor is a human donor with chronic pancreatitis. CDR3 nucleotides: TGCGCCAGCAGCTTGGGCGGGGATTACAATGAGCAGTTCTTC. Translated: CASSLGGDYNEQFF.